This TCR beta chain was found in a study of T-cell reconstitution after alpha-beta-depleted transplantation in children. Study conclusions and caveats: Most T-cell counts and diversity one year after the transplant came from T cells that were newly produced.

Deletions cut 0 bases from V and 4 bases from J, with 14 bases between. Germline V gives CDR1 SGHRS, CDR2 YFSETQ. This CDR3 has 16 residues. A note on this clonotype: The antigen remains undetermined.

Unique molecular identifiers were incorporated into the prepared TCRbeta library. TCRdb reprocessed the PCR reads via MiXCR and lists one record per CDR3 protein. The data show about 980,000 distinct CDR3 sequences, with 25% to 30% seen just once and under 30% held by the top ten. This clonotype was obtained from a boy in the first two years of life who had a stem cell transplant for SCID, so the T cells may come from the graft donor. The sample consisted of PBMCs, mostly from graft donor cells, taken 360 days after TCRalphabeta/CD19-depleted stem cell transplant. The V call is TRBV5-1, the J call TRBJ2-1, with D possibly called TRBD1 or TRBD2 (5 bases each). CDR3 sequence (DNA): TGCGCCAGCAGCTTGGGGGCCGAGGGGCTTTACAATGAGCAGTTCTTC. Its translation: CASSLGAEGLYNEQFF.